This T cell receptor (beta chain) was identified in a study of blood T cell repertoires in COVID-19. The wider study: COVID-19 samples collected from the United States, Italy and Spain covered acute and convalescent phases. T cells, B-cell-depleted T cells, or PBMCs provided the cDNA or gDNA that served as material.

The CDR3 loop spans 14 amino acids. Germline CDR1 and CDR2: MNHEY and SVGAGI. Unmatched junction bases numbered 6, after V lost 7 bases and J lost 4 bases. TCRdb keeps only in-frame clones here, not all; method: immunoSEQ multiplex PCR. Of 130,000 to 150,000 clones listed, around 82% are singletons. What was sequenced was peripheral blood. The chain recombines TRBV6-5 with TRBJ1-4; 7 bases line up with TRBD1. The clonotype comes from a man aged 55 to 69 with active or convalescent COVID-19. CDR3 amino acids: CASTPRGSNEKLFF. CDR3 DNA sequence: TGTGCCAGCACCCCCAGGGGGAGTAATGAAAAACTGTTTTTT.